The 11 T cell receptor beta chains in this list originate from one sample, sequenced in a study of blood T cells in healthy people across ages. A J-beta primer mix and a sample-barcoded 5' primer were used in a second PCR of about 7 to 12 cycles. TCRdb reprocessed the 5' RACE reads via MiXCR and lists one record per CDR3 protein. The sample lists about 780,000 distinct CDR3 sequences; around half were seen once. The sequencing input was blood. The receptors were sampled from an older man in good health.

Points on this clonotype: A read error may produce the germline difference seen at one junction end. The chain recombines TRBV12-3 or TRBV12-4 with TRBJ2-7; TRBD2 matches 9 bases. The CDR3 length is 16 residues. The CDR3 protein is CASSFAGAGGRETQNF. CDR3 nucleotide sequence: TGTGCCAGCAGCTTCGCCGGGGCGGGAGGGCGAGAGACCCAGAACTTC.

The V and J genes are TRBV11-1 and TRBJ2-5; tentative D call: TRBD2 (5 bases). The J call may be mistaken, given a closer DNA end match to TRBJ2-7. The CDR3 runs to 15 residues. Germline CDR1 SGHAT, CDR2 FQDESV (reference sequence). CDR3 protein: CASSLTSPGIYEQYF. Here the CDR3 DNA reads TGTGCCAGCAGCTTAACTTCCCCGGGAATTTACGAGCAGTACTTC.

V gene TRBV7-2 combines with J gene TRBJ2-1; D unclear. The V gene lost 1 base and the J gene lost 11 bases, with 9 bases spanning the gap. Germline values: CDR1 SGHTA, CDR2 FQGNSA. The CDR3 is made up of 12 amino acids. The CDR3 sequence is CASSLVVTKQFF. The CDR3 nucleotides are TGTGCCAGCAGCTTAGTGGTGACCAAGCAGTTCTTC.

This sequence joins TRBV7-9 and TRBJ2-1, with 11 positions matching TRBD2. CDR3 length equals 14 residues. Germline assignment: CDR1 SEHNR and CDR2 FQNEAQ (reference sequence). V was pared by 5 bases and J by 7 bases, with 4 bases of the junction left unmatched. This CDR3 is CASSRTSGLNEQFF. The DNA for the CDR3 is TGTGCCAGCAGCCGGACTAGCGGGTTGAATGAGCAGTTCTTC.

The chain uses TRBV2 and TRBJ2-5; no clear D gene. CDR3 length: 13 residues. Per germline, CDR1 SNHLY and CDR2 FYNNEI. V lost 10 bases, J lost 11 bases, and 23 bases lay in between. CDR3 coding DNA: TGTGCCATCACACCTCGATCCTACAATGAGCAGTACTTC. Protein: CAITPRSYNEQYF.

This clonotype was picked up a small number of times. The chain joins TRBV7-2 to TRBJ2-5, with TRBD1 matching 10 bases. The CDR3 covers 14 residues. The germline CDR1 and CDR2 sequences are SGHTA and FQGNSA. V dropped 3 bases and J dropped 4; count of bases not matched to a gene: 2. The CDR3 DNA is TGTGCCAGCAGCTTCAGGACAGGGGGAGAGACCCAGTACTTC. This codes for CASSFRTGGETQYF.

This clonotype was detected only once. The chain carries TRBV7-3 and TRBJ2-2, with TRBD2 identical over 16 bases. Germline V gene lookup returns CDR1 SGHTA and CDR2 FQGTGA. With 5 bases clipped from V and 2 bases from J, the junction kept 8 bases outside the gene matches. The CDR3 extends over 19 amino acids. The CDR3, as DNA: TGTGCCAGCAGCCCGGGGACTAGCGGGAGGGCAACCAACACCGGGGAGCTGTTTTTT. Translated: CASSPGTSGRATNTGELFF.

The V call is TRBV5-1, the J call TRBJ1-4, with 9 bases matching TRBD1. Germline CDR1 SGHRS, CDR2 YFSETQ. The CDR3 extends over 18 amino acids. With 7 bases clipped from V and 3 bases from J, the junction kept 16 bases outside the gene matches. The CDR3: CASGAGTGIPRANEKLFF. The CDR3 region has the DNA TGCGCCAGCGGCGCCGGGACAGGGATACCTCGGGCTAATGAAAAACTGTTTTTT.

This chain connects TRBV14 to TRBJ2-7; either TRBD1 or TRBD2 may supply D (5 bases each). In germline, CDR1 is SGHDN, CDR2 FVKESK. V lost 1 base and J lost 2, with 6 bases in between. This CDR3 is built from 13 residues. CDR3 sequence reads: CASSQGDPYEQYF. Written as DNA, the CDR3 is TGTGCCAGCAGCCAAGGGGACCCCTACGAGCAGTACTTC.

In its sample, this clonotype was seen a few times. The CDR3 spells CASSLGLPRGAFF. The CDR3 region has the DNA TGTGCCAGCAGCTTAGGACTCCCTAGGGGGGCTTTCTTT. The chain is built from TRBV7-8 and TRBJ1-1; the D gene is possibly TRBD1 (6 bases). Trimming took 1 base from V and 11 from J, leaving 14 bases between them. This CDR3 contains 13 residues. CDR1 is SGHVS and CDR2 is FQNEAQ in the germline V gene.

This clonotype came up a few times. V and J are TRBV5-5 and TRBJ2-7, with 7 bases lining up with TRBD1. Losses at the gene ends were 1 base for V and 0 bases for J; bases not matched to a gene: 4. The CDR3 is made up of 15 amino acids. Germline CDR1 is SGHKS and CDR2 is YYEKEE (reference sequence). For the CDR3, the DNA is TGTGCCAGCAGCTTGCACAGGGGATTCTCCTACGAGCAGTACTTC. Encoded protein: CASSLHRGFSYEQYF.